The clone carrying this TCR beta chain was counted at least ten times. What it recognizes is unknown. Preparing the TCRbeta library involved the use of unique molecular identifiers. Each CDR3 protein is one row after TCRdb ran MiXCR on the PCR reads. The table has about 580,000 distinct CDR3 sequences, approximately 22% seen once; the top ten hold 12% to 15%. The sample is drawn from a study of T-cell reconstitution after alpha-beta-depleted transplantation in children. Overall study results and limits: There were some patients whose high TCRbeta diversity at day 60 came from surviving recipient T cells and thymic progenitors. After transplant, at about two months, alpha-beta T cells were reportedly derived from several hundred expanded graft clones. Diversity and T-cell counts at one year after transplant derived mostly from new T cells.

CDR3 length equals 12 residues. Trimming pared 1 base from V and 14 bases from J, leaving 9 bases between. The specimen was PBMCs, mostly from graft donor cells, collected 360 days after TCRalphabeta/CD19-depleted stem cell transplant. The sequence was collected from a boy younger than two who had a stem cell transplant for acute myeloid leukemia, so the T cells may come from the graft donor. The rearrangement joins TRBV12-3 or TRBV12-4 to TRBJ1-6, with D uncertain. CDR3 sequence: CASSLEGPALHF. The CDR3 DNA is TGTGCCAGCAGTTTAGAAGGTCCGGCCCTCCACTTT.